Following are 22 T cell receptor beta chains from one sample sequenced in a study of blood T cell repertoires in COVID-19. TCRdb's table, derived via immunoSEQ multiplex PCR, lists solely in-frame clones and lacks some. The sample includes more than 80,000 clones, under 85% of them seen just once. The material sequenced was peripheral blood. The receptor source for this set is a woman aged 80 or older with COVID-19, enrolled during active disease.

The chain uses TRBV4-1 and TRBJ1-1; no reliable D call. Germline V gives CDR1 MGHRA, CDR2 YSYEKL. The CDR3 is made up of 15 amino acids. The V and J ends lost 4 bases and 0 bases respectively, with 12 bases between them. The DNA for the CDR3 is TGCGCCAGCAGCCTCCACGGAGCGGTGAACACTGAAGCTTTCTTT. Amino acids: CASSLHGAVNTEAFF.

CDR3 nucleotide sequence: TGTGCCAGCAGCTTTTGTCGGATAGGAGATTCACCCCTCCACTTT. This codes for CASSFCRIGDSPLHF. The rearrangement joins TRBV5-7 to TRBJ1-6; no clear D. TRBV5-7 is designated an ORF whose function remains uncertain. V dropped 2 bases and J dropped 8 bases, with 14 bases sitting between them. The CDR3 length is 15 residues.

This clone turned up a few times. This chain uses TRBV30 with TRBJ2-7, with 10 bases identical to TRBD1. The CDR3 covers 13 residues. After removal of 3 bases from V and 1 base from J, the junction contained 0 bases not matched to a gene. Germline values: CDR1 GTSNPN, CDR2 SVGIG (reference sequence). CDR3 sequence reads: CAWRGQGSYEQYF. The DNA of the CDR3 is TGTGCCTGGAGGGGACAGGGGTCCTACGAGCAGTACTTC.

V is TRBV30 and J is TRBJ2-1; TRBD2 matches 11 bases. The CDR3 spans 15 residues. The germline V gene encodes CDR1 GTSNPN and CDR2 SVGIG (reference sequence). With 3 bases clipped from V and 8 bases from J, the junction kept 9 bases outside the gene matches. CDR3 nucleotides: TGTGCCTGGAGCCTTAGCGGGAGGGCCCTCGATGAGCAGTTCTTC. Encoded protein: CAWSLSGRALDEQFF. Complete variable domain (other parts from reference TRBV30 and TRBJ2-1): SQTIHQWPATLVQPVGSPLSLECTVEGTSNPNLYWYRQAAGRGLQLLFYSVGIGQISSEVPQNLSASRPQDRQFILSSKKLLLSDSGFYLCAWSLSGRALDEQFFGPGTRLTVL.

The chain links TRBV11-2 to TRBJ2-2; 11 nucleotides match TRBD2. The CDR3 contains 17 residues. CDR1 SGHAT and CDR2 FQNNGV come from the germline V gene. V trimming: 1 base; J trimming: 0 bases; junction bases outside the gene matches: 1. Written as DNA, the CDR3 is TGTGCCAGCAGCTTAGTAGCGGGGGGGTCGAACACCGGGGAGCTGTTTTTT. As protein: CASSLVAGGSNTGELFF.

The CDR3 here is CASSFPDRTTDGYTF. CDR3 sequence (DNA): TGTGCCAGCAGCTTCCCGGACAGGACAACGGATGGCTACACCTTC. The chain has TRBV5-4 and TRBJ1-2, with 7 bases identical to TRBD1. This CDR3 is built from 15 residues. Per germline, CDR1 SGHNT and CDR2 YYREEE (reference sequence). Trimming removed 2 bases from V and 6 bases from J; junction bases left unmatched: 10.

V and J are TRBV11-2 and TRBJ2-3, with D unclear. The CDR3 contains 13 residues. Germline V lookup: CDR1 SGHAT, CDR2 FQNNGV. V gave up 0 bases and J gave up 8 bases, with 9 bases separating them. The CDR3 is CASSLEERVTQYF. Here the CDR3 DNA reads TGTGCCAGCAGCTTAGAGGAGCGAGTTACGCAGTATTTT.

V and J are TRBV5-3 and TRBJ2-7; unclear D gene. Being an ORF, TRBV5-3 has a function that is uncertain. V was trimmed by 0 bases and J by 6 bases, leaving 25 bases between them. This CDR3 comprises 18 residues. The CDR3 bases are TGTGCCAGAAGCTTGGCTGGCGACCCCAGGCCCCTGGCAGTCGAGCAGTACTTC. This gives the protein CARSLAGDPRPLAVEQYF.

V gene TRBV29-1 combines with J gene TRBJ2-3, with D maybe TRBD1 (6 bases). The CDR3 consists of 12 residues. V lost 6 bases and J lost 4, with 11 bases in between. From germline, CDR1 is SQVTM and CDR2 ANQGSEA. Here the CDR3 reads CSVSDRPDTQYF. CDR3 sequence (DNA): TGCAGCGTGTCGGACAGACCAGATACGCAGTATTTT.

The CDR3 spells CAWSDLPSGLQETQYF. CDR3 nucleotides: TGTGCCTGGAGCGACTTGCCTAGCGGGTTACAAGAGACCCAGTACTTC. The chain combines TRBV30 with TRBJ2-5; 8 nucleotides align to TRBD2. The CDR3 runs 16 residues. Germline CDR1 reads GTSNPN; CDR2 reads SVGIG (reference sequence). The ends lost 3 bases at V and 2 bases at J; junction bases unmatched: 11.

In the case of this clone: At one of its ends the junction is not consistent with the germline gene, which may arise from a read error. For the CDR3, the DNA is TGTGCTAGCAGCTACCCCGTGACTAGCGGGCTCTACTCCTACGAGCAGTACTTC. It yields the protein CASSYPVTSGLYSYEQYF. This sequence joins TRBV7-7 and TRBJ2-7; 10 bases line up with TRBD2. This CDR3 is built from 18 residues. Germline lookup yields CDR1 SSHAT and CDR2 FNYEAQ (reference sequence). The full variable domain, its missing parts supplied by reference TRBV7-7 and TRBJ2-7, is GAGVSQSPRYKVTKRGQDVTLRCDPISSHATLYWYQQALGQGPEFLTYFNYEAQPDKSGLPSDRFSAERPEGSISTLTIQRTEQRDSAMYRCASSYPVTSGLYSYEQYFGPGTRLTVT.

This chain connects TRBV4-1 to TRBJ1-1; TRBD1 aligns across 10 bases. The junction had 2 bases not matched to a gene; V was cut back by 3 bases and J by 4 bases. This CDR3 contains 14 residues. Looked up from germline, CDR1 is MGHRA and CDR2 is YSYEKL. The CDR3 spells CASSQTGGVTEAFF. CDR3 in DNA: TGCGCCAGCAGCCAGACAGGGGGCGTCACTGAAGCTTTCTTT.

This clone was seen only once. The CDR3 loop reads CASSFSATNEKLFF. In DNA, the CDR3 is TGTGCCAGCAGTTTTTCTGCAACTAATGAAAAACTGTTTTTT. The chain uses TRBV28 and TRBJ1-4; D not resolved. This CDR3 region has 14 residues. Germline-derived CDR1 and CDR2 are MDHEN and SYDVKM. V lost 3 bases, J lost 0 bases, and 5 bases lay in between.

The chain couples TRBV5-1 to TRBJ1-1, with D tentatively TRBD1 (5 bases). The CDR3 consists of 15 residues. The ends were cut back, 3 bases at V and 4 bases at J, with 16 bases in the middle. CDR1 and CDR2 (germline): SGHRS, YFSETQ. The CDR3 is CASSSGSSGITEAFF. Here the CDR3 DNA reads TGCGCCAGCAGCTCAGGGTCCTCAGGAATCACTGAAGCTTTCTTT.

This sequence joins TRBV18 and TRBJ2-3, with D hard to call. This CDR3 spans 12 amino acids. With 5 bases removed from V and 3 bases from J, the gap between germline ends came to 6 bases. From germline, CDR1 is KGHSH and CDR2 LQKENI. The CDR3 is CASSFTTDTQYF. In DNA form, the CDR3 reads TGTGCCAGCTCATTTACAACAGATACGCAGTATTTT.

The V gene is TRBV5-6, the J gene TRBJ2-1; TRBD1 matches at 7 bases. The V gene's germline CDR1 is SGHDT and CDR2 YYEEEE. The CDR3 sequence is 15 residues long. V lost 3 bases to trimming and J lost 10 bases; unmatched junction nucleotides: 13. CDR3 region: CASSWVTGLPGEQFF. The CDR3 bases are TGTGCCAGCAGCTGGGTGACAGGGCTCCCGGGCGAGCAGTTCTTC.

This chain joins TRBV18 and TRBJ1-5, with 9 bases fitting TRBD1. Unmatched junction bases numbered 6, after V lost 4 bases and J lost 2 bases. Germline CDR1 and CDR2: KGHSH and LQKENI. The CDR3 runs to 16 residues. The CDR3 reads CASSRTGALGNQPQHF. The CDR3 nucleotides read TGTGCCAGCTCACGGACAGGGGCGTTGGGCAATCAGCCCCAGCATTTT.

The chain uses TRBV15 and TRBJ2-1; the D is unclear. V dropped 2 bases and J dropped 5 bases, with 16 bases sitting between them. The length of the CDR3 is 16 residues. The germline V gene has CDR1 LNHNV and CDR2 YYDKDF (reference sequence). The CDR3 bases are TGTGCCACCAGCAGACTTGGCGGCAGTAGGAACAATGAGCAGTTCTTC. Translated: CATSRLGGSRNNEQFF.

In its sample, this clone was seen once. The chain recombines TRBV5-6 with TRBJ1-1, with D unresolved. CDR3 length: 13 residues. Between the trimmed V and J ends, which lost 1 base and 4 bases, there was a span of 8 bases. Germline loops: CDR1 SGHDT, CDR2 YYEEEE. The CDR3 sequence: CASSLTGATEAFF. The CDR3 region has the DNA TGTGCCAGCAGCTTGACGGGAGCCACTGAAGCTTTCTTT.

CDR3 DNA sequence: TGTGCCAGCAGTTCGATGGCGGGGGGGGATAATTCACCCCTCCACTTT. As protein: CASSSMAGGDNSPLHF. V and J are TRBV7-3 and TRBJ1-6; tentatively, D is TRBD1 (5 bases). Looked up from germline, CDR1 is SGHTA and CDR2 is FQGTGA. This CDR3 spans 16 amino acids. V was trimmed by 6 bases and J by 5 bases, leaving 17 bases between them.

This chain joins TRBV7-2 and TRBJ2-1; D is possibly TRBD2 (5 bases). The germline V and J ends were trimmed by 1 base and 10 bases, with 14 bases remaining between them. The CDR3 sequence is 14 residues long. In germline, CDR1 is SGHTA, CDR2 FQGNSA. CDR3 protein: CASSLGRGPTEQFF. As DNA, the CDR3 is TGTGCCAGCAGCTTAGGTCGCGGGCCGACGGAGCAGTTCTTC.

CDR3 residues: CASSYGSPSSYNEQFF. CDR3 in DNA: TGTGCCAGCAGCTACGGATCTCCTAGCTCCTACAATGAGCAGTTCTTC. The rearrangement joins TRBV5-4 to TRBJ2-1, with no clear D. This CDR3 is 16 amino acids long. The germline V gene encodes CDR1 SGHNT and CDR2 YYREEE (reference sequence). V lost 3 bases, J lost 0 bases, and 13 bases lay in between.